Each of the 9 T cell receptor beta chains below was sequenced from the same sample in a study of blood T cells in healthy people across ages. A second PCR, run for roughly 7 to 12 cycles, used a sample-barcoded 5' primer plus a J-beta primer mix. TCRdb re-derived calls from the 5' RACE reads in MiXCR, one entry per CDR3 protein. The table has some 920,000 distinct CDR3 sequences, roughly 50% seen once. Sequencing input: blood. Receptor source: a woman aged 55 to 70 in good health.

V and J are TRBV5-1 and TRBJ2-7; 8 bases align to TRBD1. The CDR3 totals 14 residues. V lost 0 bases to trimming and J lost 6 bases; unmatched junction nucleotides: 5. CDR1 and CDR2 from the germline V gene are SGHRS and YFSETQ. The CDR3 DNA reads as TGCGCCAGCAGCTTGGGACAGGGGATAGGCGAGCAGTACTTC. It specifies CASSLGQGIGEQYF.

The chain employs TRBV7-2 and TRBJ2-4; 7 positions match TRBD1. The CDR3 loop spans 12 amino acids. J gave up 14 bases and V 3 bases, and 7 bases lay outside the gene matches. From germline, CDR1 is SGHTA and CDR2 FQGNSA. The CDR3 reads CASSFRDRVKYF. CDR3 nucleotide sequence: TGTGCCAGCAGCTTTCGAGACAGGGTTAAGTACTTC.

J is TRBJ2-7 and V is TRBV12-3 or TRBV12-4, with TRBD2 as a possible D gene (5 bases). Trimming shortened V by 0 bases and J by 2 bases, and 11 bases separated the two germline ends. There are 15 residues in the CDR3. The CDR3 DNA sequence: TGTGCCAGCAGTTTAGCGCGGAGCGGACCCTACGAGCAGTACTTC. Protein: CASSLARSGPYEQYF.

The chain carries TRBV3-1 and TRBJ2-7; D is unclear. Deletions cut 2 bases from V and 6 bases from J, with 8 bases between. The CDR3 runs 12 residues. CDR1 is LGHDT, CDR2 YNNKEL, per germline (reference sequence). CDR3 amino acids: CASSQRWAEQYF. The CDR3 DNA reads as TGTGCCAGCAGCCAAAGGTGGGCCGAGCAGTACTTC.

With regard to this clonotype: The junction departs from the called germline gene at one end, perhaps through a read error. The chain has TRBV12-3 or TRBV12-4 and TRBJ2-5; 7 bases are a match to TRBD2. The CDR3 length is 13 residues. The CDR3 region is CASSGEGSETRYF. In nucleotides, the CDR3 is TGTGCCAGCAGTGGGGAGGGGAGCGAGACCCGGTACTTC.

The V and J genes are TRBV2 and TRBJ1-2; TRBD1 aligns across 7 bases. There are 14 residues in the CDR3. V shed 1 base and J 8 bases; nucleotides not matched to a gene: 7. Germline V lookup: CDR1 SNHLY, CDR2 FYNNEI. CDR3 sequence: CASSEVPQGRGYTF. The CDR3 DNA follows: TGTGCCAGCAGTGAAGTACCACAGGGGCGAGGCTACACCTTC. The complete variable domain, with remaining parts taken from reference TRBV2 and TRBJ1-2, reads EPEVTQTPSHQVTQMGQEVILRCVPISNHLYFYWYRQILGQKVEFLVSFYNNEISEKSEIFDDQFSVERPDGSNFTLKIRSTKLEDSAMYFCASSEVPQGRGYTFGSGTRLTVV.

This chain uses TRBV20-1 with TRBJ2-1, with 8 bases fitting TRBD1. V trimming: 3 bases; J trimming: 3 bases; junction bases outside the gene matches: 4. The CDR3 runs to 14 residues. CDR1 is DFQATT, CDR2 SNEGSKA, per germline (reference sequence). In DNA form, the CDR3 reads TGCAGTGCTAGGAGGGACAGGTACTACAATGAGCAGTTCTTC. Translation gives CSARRDRYYNEQFF.

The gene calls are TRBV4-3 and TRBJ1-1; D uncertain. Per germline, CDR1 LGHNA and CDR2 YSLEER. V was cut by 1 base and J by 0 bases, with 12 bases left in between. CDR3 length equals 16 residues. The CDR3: CASSQGATRLNTEAFF. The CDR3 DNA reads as TGCGCCAGCAGCCAAGGAGCGACTCGACTGAACACTGAAGCTTTCTTT.

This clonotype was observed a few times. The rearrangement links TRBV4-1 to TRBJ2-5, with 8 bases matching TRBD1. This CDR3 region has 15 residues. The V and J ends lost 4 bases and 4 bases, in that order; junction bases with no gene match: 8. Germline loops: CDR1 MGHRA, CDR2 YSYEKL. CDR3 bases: TGCGCCAGCAGCCCAGGACAGGGTTTGGCAGAGACCCAGTACTTC. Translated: CASSPGQGLAETQYF.